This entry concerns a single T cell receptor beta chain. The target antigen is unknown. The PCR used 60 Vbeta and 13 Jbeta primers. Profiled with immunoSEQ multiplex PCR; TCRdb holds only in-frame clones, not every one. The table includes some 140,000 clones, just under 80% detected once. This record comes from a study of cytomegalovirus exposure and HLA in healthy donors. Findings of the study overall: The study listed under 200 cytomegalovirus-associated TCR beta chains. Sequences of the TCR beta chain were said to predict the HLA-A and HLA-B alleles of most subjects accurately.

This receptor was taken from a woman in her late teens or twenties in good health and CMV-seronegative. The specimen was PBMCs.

This CDR3 reads CATSRDKGAFNQPQHF. CDR3 DNA sequence: TGTGCCACCAGCAGAGATAAGGGGGCGTTCAATCAGCCCCAGCATTTT. V usage is TRBV15 and J usage is TRBJ1-5; 7 positions match TRBD1. Germline assignment: CDR1 LNHNV and CDR2 YYDKDF (reference sequence). There are 16 residues in the CDR3. V lost 0 bases, J lost 3 bases, and 5 bases stayed unmatched. Together with reference TRBV15 and TRBJ1-5, the CDR3 gives the full variable domain: DAMVIQNPRYQVTQFGKPVTLSCSQTLNHNVMYWYQQKSSQAPKLLFHYYDKDFNNEADTPDNFQSRRPNTSFCFLDIRSPGLGDTAMYLCATSRDKGAFNQPQHFGDGTRLSIL.